This T cell receptor (beta chain) was sequenced for a study of Graves' ophthalmopathy and Graves' hyperthyroidism. Study-wide results and caveats: The majority of expanded thyroid clonotypes above 0.001 frequency also occurred in blood.

The CDR3 has 14 residues. Trimming took off 4 bases at V and 0 bases at J, with 10 bases between the two ends. From germline, CDR1 is SQVTM and CDR2 ANQGSEA. RNA transcripts provided the template for amplifying TCR beta CDR3 regions. First-round RT-PCR with HTBI primers preceded a second-round multiplex PCR. TCRdb recomputed calls from the multiplex PCR reads with MiXCR, one row per CDR3 protein. The sample carries 350,000 or so distinct CDR3 sequences, roughly 15% recorded once. Moderate-to-severe activity, CAS ≥3, NOSPECS ≥4 and a duration under 3 months were seen in donors with ophthalmopathy. Patients with other autoimmune diseases, uncontrolled infections, pregnancy or lactation were excluded. The PBMC fraction was derived from around 10 ml of fresh peripheral blood. On this clonotype itself: Its target is unknown.

The chain carries TRBV29-1 and TRBJ1-5; D is unclear. The TCR originated in an adult man with Graves' ophthalmopathy. Material for sequencing was peripheral blood. Written as DNA, the CDR3 is TGCAGCGTTGGGTCCGGAACTAGCAATCAGCCCCAGCATTTT. This codes for CSVGSGTSNQPQHF.